The 18 T cell receptor beta chains presented below share a single source sample, sequenced in a study of identical twins. TCRdb fed the 5' RACE reads into MiXCR, producing one record per CDR3 protein. The sample includes 1.5 million to 2 million distinct CDR3 sequences, around a third seen only once; the top ten take about 0.27%. Sequencing was performed on cord blood. Every receptor here comes from a newborn girl in good health.

Only one count was recorded for this clonotype. The chain links TRBV29-1 to TRBJ2-3, with 7 bases lining up with TRBD2. V shed 3 bases, J shed 6 bases, and the junction held 12 bases outside the gene matches. Germline V lookup: CDR1 SQVTM, CDR2 ANQGSEA. CDR3 length: 15 residues. The CDR3: CSVDSWEGSLDTQYF. CDR3 coding DNA: TGCAGCGTTGACTCTTGGGAGGGAAGTTTGGATACGCAGTATTTT.

This clonotype was counted a few times. The V gene is TRBV6-6, the J gene TRBJ2-5, with TRBD2 matching over 10 bases. Trimming cost V 1 base and J 3 bases; bases outside gene matches: 5. The CDR3 is 16 residues long. Germline V gene sequence: CDR1 MNHNY, CDR2 SVGAGI (reference sequence). The DNA for the CDR3 is TGTGCCAGCAGTTACTATAAGCGGGGGGGGAAAGAGACCCAGTACTTC. It is translated as CASSYYKRGGKETQYF.

This chain joins TRBV20-1 and TRBJ2-2; D ambiguous. The V gene's germline CDR1 is DFQATT and CDR2 SNEGSKA (reference sequence). This CDR3 is 12 amino acids long. With 5 bases removed from V and 4 bases from J, the gap between germline ends came to 8 bases. DNA of the CDR3: TGCAGTGCTGGCCGACGCACCGGGGAGCTGTTTTTT. This codes for CSAGRRTGELFF.

This clonotype was seen many times. The chain employs TRBV5-1 and TRBJ2-5; TRBD1 agrees at 8 bases. The CDR3 contains 14 residues. Trimming took 2 bases from V and 4 from J; bases not matched to a gene: 4. Germline lookup yields CDR1 SGHRS and CDR2 YFSETQ. The CDR3 region is CASSFRGQGETQYF. DNA of the CDR3: TGCGCCAGCAGCTTCAGGGGGCAGGGAGAGACCCAGTACTTC. Full variable domain (rest looked up from reference TRBV5-1 and TRBJ2-5): KAGVTQTPRYLIKTRGQQVTLSCSPISGHRSVSWYQQTPGQGLQFLFEYFSETQRNKGNFPGRFSGRQFSNSRSEMNVSTLELGDSALYLCASSFRGQGETQYFGPGTRLLVL.

This chain uses TRBV6-5 with TRBJ2-5; D may be TRBD2 (6 bases). V shed 0 bases and J shed 11 bases, with 22 bases lying between them. CDR1 is MNHEY, CDR2 SVGAGI, per germline. This CDR3 has 16 amino acids. CDR3 bases: TGTGCCAGCAGTTACTCCGTTGGGACTCCCTACAATGAGCAGTACTTC. Protein: CASSYSVGTPYNEQYF.

The chain has TRBV3-1 and TRBJ1-4; 11 bases are a match to TRBD1. The V gene's germline CDR1 is LGHDT and CDR2 YNNKEL (reference sequence). There are 15 residues in the CDR3. The J segment lost 7 bases and the V segment lost 4 bases, leaving 5 bases of the junction unmatched. The CDR3 protein is CASSRAGTGGEKLFF. The CDR3 nucleotides read TGTGCCAGCAGCCGAGCCGGGACAGGGGGTGAAAAACTGTTTTTT.

The genes are TRBV27 and TRBJ2-1; no clear D gene. CDR3 size: 15 residues. Per germline, CDR1 MNHEY and CDR2 SMNVEV (reference sequence). Deletions cut 1 base from V and 7 bases from J, with 14 bases between. The CDR3, as DNA: TGTGCCAGCAGTTTATACCATTACGCCTCGAATGAGCAGTTCTTC. Translating gives CASSLYHYASNEQFF.

CDR3 DNA sequence: TGTGCCAGCAGCAAAGGGGACTGTCAAGGGAGCGCGAGCACTGAAGCTTTCTTT. This sequence encodes CASSKGDCQGSASTEAFF. The chain recombines TRBV21-1 with TRBJ1-1; the table assigns TRBD1, which was not confirmed against the DNA. TRBV21-1 is an annotated pseudogene. The CDR3 length is 18 residues.

This clonotype occurred many times. The J gene is TRBJ2-5, the V gene TRBV29-1; D uncertain. The CDR3 loop spans 11 amino acids. V gave up 6 bases and J gave up 11 bases, with 16 bases separating them. The germline V gene has CDR1 SQVTM and CDR2 ANQGSEA. The CDR3 is CSVAGPLEQYF. As DNA, the CDR3 is TGCAGCGTCGCCGGGCCTCTAGAGCAGTACTTC.

The chain uses TRBV2 and TRBJ2-1; D assignment may be TRBD1 or TRBD2 (5 bases each). The CDR3 is 10 residues long. The germline CDR1 and CDR2 sequences are SNHLY and FYNNEI. The V end lost 7 bases, the J end lost 9 bases, and 7 bases lay between the germline ends. The CDR3, as DNA: TGTGCCAGCACGGGGCGTGAGCAGTTCTTC. It codes for CASTGREQFF.

This clonotype appeared many times. The chain couples TRBV28 to TRBJ2-7; 13 bases are a match to TRBD2. The germline V gene encodes CDR1 MDHEN and CDR2 SYDVKM. This CDR3 is built from 13 residues. Unmatched junction bases numbered 0, after V lost 5 bases and J lost 5 bases. CDR3 sequence: CASSGLAGDEQYF. The DNA of the CDR3 is TGTGCCAGCAGTGGACTAGCGGGAGACGAGCAGTACTTC.

The rearrangement joins TRBV5-5 to TRBJ2-5; D gene ambiguous. This CDR3 is 15 amino acids long. Germline V gene sequence: CDR1 SGHKS, CDR2 YYEKEE (reference sequence). V was pared by 4 bases and J by 6 bases, with 19 bases between. The CDR3 loop is CASSPPRSGVKTQYF. The CDR3 nucleotides are TGTGCCAGCAGCCCCCCGAGGTCAGGTGTAAAGACCCAGTACTTC. The full variable domain, rest sourced from reference TRBV5-5 and TRBJ2-5, is DAGVTQSPTHLIKTRGQQVTLRCSPISGHKSVSWYQQVLGQGPQFIFQYYEKEERGRGNFPDRFSARQFPNYSSELNVNALLLGDSALYLCASSPPRSGVKTQYFGPGTRLLVL.

The chain combines TRBV20-1 with TRBJ2-7; D may correspond to TRBD1 or TRBD2 (5 bases each). Germline values: CDR1 DFQATT, CDR2 SNEGSKA (reference sequence). V dropped 1 base and J dropped 7 bases, with 14 bases sitting between them. CDR3 length: 13 amino acids. The CDR3 nucleotides are TGCAGTGCTAGAGGGGACCAAGGAAATGAGCAGTACTTC. This gives the protein CSARGDQGNEQYF.

The V gene is TRBV6-1, the J gene TRBJ2-1; D might be TRBD1 (6 bases). The germline V and J ends were trimmed by 3 bases and 0 bases, with 9 bases remaining between them. The CDR3 is made up of 15 amino acids. Per the germline V gene, CDR1 is MNHNS and CDR2 is SASEGT. CDR3 amino acids: CASSEGAVSYNEQFF. The CDR3 nucleotides read TGTGCCAGCAGTGAGGGGGCCGTCTCCTACAATGAGCAGTTCTTC.

The sample holds a few counts of this clonotype. This chain connects TRBV12-3 or TRBV12-4 to TRBJ2-1; D might be TRBD2 (6 bases). The CDR3 extends over 14 amino acids. The V gene lost 4 bases and the J gene lost 9 bases, with 16 bases spanning the gap. CDR3 sequence (DNA): TGTGCCAGCAGTTGGGTTGGGAGGAACGGTGAGCAGTTCTTC. This codes for CASSWVGRNGEQFF.

The rearrangement links TRBV28 to TRBJ1-1; TRBD1 aligns across 8 bases. V dropped 4 bases and J dropped 3; count of bases not matched to a gene: 7. This CDR3 region has 15 residues. CDR1 and CDR2 (germline): MDHEN, SYDVKM. The CDR3 DNA reads as TGTGCCAGCAGTTCAATAACAGGGGGAGACACTGAAGCTTTCTTT. Translated: CASSSITGGDTEAFF.

The chain links TRBV6-1 to TRBJ1-4; D is ambiguous. This CDR3 is built from 15 residues. The germline V and J ends were trimmed by 4 bases and 4 bases, with 13 bases remaining between them. Germline V lookup: CDR1 MNHNS, CDR2 SASEGT. CDR3 bases: TGTGCCAGCAGTGTCCAGTCCGGCTTTAATGAAAAACTGTTTTTT. It codes for CASSVQSGFNEKLFF.

The chain joins TRBV11-1 to TRBJ2-1, with no clear D. Germline values: CDR1 SGHAT, CDR2 FQDESV (reference sequence). Trimming took off 8 bases at V and 5 bases at J, with 13 bases between the two ends. The CDR3 extends over 13 amino acids. The CDR3 protein is CASQGVFHNEQFF. The CDR3, as DNA: TGTGCCAGCCAAGGAGTTTTCCACAATGAGCAGTTCTTC. Looking up the rest from reference TRBV11-1 and TRBJ2-1 gives the full variable domain: EAEVAQSPRYKITEKSQAVAFWCDPISGHATLYWYRQILGQGPELLVQFQDESVVDDSQLPKDRFSAERLKGVDSTLKIQPAELGDSAMYLCASQGVFHNEQFFGPGTRLTVL.